Listed here are 14 T cell receptor beta chains from one sample, sequenced in a study of cytotoxic CD8 clonotypes in ibrutinib-treated CLL. TCRdb's copy holds only in-frame clones and misses some; the assay was immunoSEQ multiplex PCR. The profile covers 160,000 or so clones, with 81% appearing a single time and over 2% taken by the ten largest. The specimen comprised PBMCs, sampled after 12 months of ibrutinib treatment. The receptors were gathered from a human donor with chronic lymphocytic leukemia.

The chain employs TRBV15 and TRBJ1-6, with D possibly being TRBD1 (6 bases). Germline values: CDR1 LNHNV, CDR2 YYDKDF (reference sequence). The CDR3 is made up of 14 amino acids. With 6 bases removed from V and 4 bases from J, the gap between germline ends came to 10 bases. The CDR3 bases are TGTGCCACCAGTACAGGACAGTATAATTCACCCCTCCACTTT. It yields the protein CATSTGQYNSPLHF.

The rearrangement uses TRBV5-4 and TRBJ1-2, with TRBD1 as a possible D gene (5 bases). This CDR3 comprises 15 residues. Between the trimmed V and J ends, which lost 4 bases and 6 bases, there was a span of 19 bases. Germline-derived CDR1 and CDR2 are SGHNT and YYREEE (reference sequence). The CDR3 bases are TGTGCCAGCAGCACACCCAGGGATTATGTGGATGGCTACACCTTC. This sequence encodes CASSTPRDYVDGYTF.

The V and J genes are TRBV19 and TRBJ1-5; tentatively, D is TRBD1 (6 bases). Germline V gene data show CDR1 as LNHDA and CDR2 as SQIVND (reference sequence). The CDR3 consists of 19 residues. The V and J ends lost 6 bases and 0 bases respectively, with 24 bases between them. The CDR3: CASSRVGGRGVYSNQPQHF. CDR3 bases: TGTGCCAGTAGCCGAGTGGGGGGCAGGGGCGTATATAGCAATCAGCCCCAGCATTTT.

On this clone: The sample has other DNA sequences that encode this CDR3 too. The chain uses TRBV28 and TRBJ1-3; 7 bases fit TRBD1. This CDR3 region has 12 residues. Per germline, CDR1 MDHEN and CDR2 SYDVKM. V shed 8 bases, J shed 5 bases, and the junction held 3 bases outside the gene matches. The CDR3 spells CASRQGRNTIYF. The DNA of the CDR3 is TGTGCCAGCCGACAGGGTCGAAACACCATATATTTT. The full variable domain, rest sourced from reference TRBV28 and TRBJ1-3, is DVKVTQSSRYLVKRTGEKVFLECVQDMDHENMFWYRQDPGLGLRLIYFSYDVKMKEKGDIPEGYSVSREKKERFSLILESASTNQTSMYLCASRQGRNTIYFGEGSWLTVV.

V gene TRBV27 combines with J gene TRBJ2-1, with TRBD2 identical over 13 bases. V was pared by 5 bases and J by 12 bases, with 13 bases of the junction left unmatched. The CDR3 length is 16 residues. Per germline, CDR1 MNHEY and CDR2 SMNVEV (reference sequence). CDR3 amino acids: CASSPWTSGRPQGQFF. The CDR3 nucleotides read TGTGCCAGCAGTCCGTGGACTAGCGGGAGACCCCAAGGGCAGTTCTTC.

The chain carries TRBV25-1 and TRBJ1-2; the D is unclear. Trimming stripped 1 base from V and 0 bases from J, with 6 bases between. Germline values: CDR1 MGHDK, CDR2 SYGVNS. This CDR3 spans 14 amino acids. CDR3 loop: CASSESPSNYGYTF. Here the CDR3 DNA reads TGTGCCAGCAGTGAATCCCCCTCTAACTATGGCTACACCTTC.

This chain joins TRBV28 and TRBJ2-7; a weak D match, TRBD2 (6 bases). The CDR3 is 17 residues long. The germline V and J ends were trimmed by 5 bases and 1 base, with 21 bases remaining between them. Germline CDR1 and CDR2: MDHEN and SYDVKM. The CDR3 coding sequence is TGTGCCAGCAGTCCGATGTTTTTCCGGGACTCGTCCTACGAGCAGTACTTC. This encodes CASSPMFFRDSSYEQYF. Full variable domain (outside the CDR3, taken from reference TRBV28 and TRBJ2-7): DVKVTQSSRYLVKRTGEKVFLECVQDMDHENMFWYRQDPGLGLRLIYFSYDVKMKEKGDIPEGYSVSREKKERFSLILESASTNQTSMYLCASSPMFFRDSSYEQYFGPGTRLTVT.

V and J are TRBV14 and TRBJ2-7, with TRBD2 matching over 12 bases. The germline V gene has CDR1 SGHDN and CDR2 FVKESK. V lost 1 base, J lost 3 bases, and 7 bases stayed unmatched. The CDR3 is 17 amino acids. The chain's CDR3 is CASSQGGRLAGVYEQYF. The DNA of the CDR3 is TGTGCCAGCAGCCAAGGGGGACGACTAGCGGGGGTCTACGAGCAGTACTTC.

This clone was detected a few times. This rearrangement joins TRBV19 to TRBJ1-3; 8 bases agree with TRBD1. Germline trimming cut 1 base from V and 4 bases from J; bases unmatched to any gene: 9. Germline assignment: CDR1 LNHDA and CDR2 SQIVND (reference sequence). The CDR3 consists of 17 residues. The CDR3 DNA is TGTGCCAGTAGTATAGGTCCCAGGGGGCGCGAAGGAAACACCATATATTTT. Translating it yields CASSIGPRGREGNTIYF.

The chain is built from TRBV28 and TRBJ1-2; 9 positions agree with TRBD1. The V gene end was trimmed by 2 bases and the J gene end by 4 bases; junction bases not matched to a gene: 11. Per the germline V gene, CDR1 is MDHEN and CDR2 is SYDVKM. CDR3 length: 17 amino acids. Here the CDR3 DNA reads TGTGCCAGCAGTTTAGGGGACAGGGTAGAGTTTGGCTATGGCTACACCTTC. It yields the protein CASSLGDRVEFGYGYTF.

This chain joins TRBV4-3 and TRBJ1-3, with D perhaps TRBD1 (5 bases). V was trimmed by 1 base and J by 4 bases, leaving 14 bases between them. Per the germline V gene, CDR1 is LGHNA and CDR2 is YSLEER. This CDR3 is built from 16 residues. CDR3 amino acids: CASSQAPGTAGNTIYF. The CDR3 nucleotides read TGCGCCAGCAGCCAAGCCCCAGGGACGGCGGGAAACACCATATATTTT.

The chain has TRBV19 and TRBJ1-2, with 7 bases identical to TRBD1. The junction had 18 bases not matched to a gene; V was cut back by 5 bases and J by 6 bases. Germline CDR1 LNHDA, CDR2 SQIVND (reference sequence). The CDR3 sequence is 17 residues long. CDR3 region: CASSPSGQSLIIHGYTF. CDR3 DNA: TGTGCCAGTAGTCCCTCGGGACAGAGCCTCATAATACATGGCTACACCTTC.

The V and J genes are TRBV11-1 and TRBJ2-5; 9 bases are shared with TRBD1. The J segment lost 4 bases and the V segment lost 5 bases, leaving 5 bases of the junction unmatched. Germline V gives CDR1 SGHAT, CDR2 FQDESV (reference sequence). The CDR3 has 14 residues. As DNA, the CDR3 is TGTGCCAGCAGCCCCGGGACAGGGAGAGAGACCCAGTACTTC. Translated, it gives CASSPGTGRETQYF. Full variable domain (missing parts from reference TRBV11-1 and TRBJ2-5): EAEVAQSPRYKITEKSQAVAFWCDPISGHATLYWYRQILGQGPELLVQFQDESVVDDSQLPKDRFSAERLKGVDSTLKIQPAELGDSAMYLCASSPGTGRETQYFGPGTRLLVL.

The chain recombines TRBV6-1 with TRBJ1-4, with a possible D match to TRBD1 (6 bases). In germline, CDR1 is MNHNS, CDR2 SASEGT. The CDR3 runs to 16 residues. V lost 2 bases to trimming and J lost 7 bases, with 17 bases between them. The CDR3 DNA is TGTGCCAGCAGTGAAAGGGGGGTGGGGCGGGGTGAAAAACTGTTTTTT. Amino acids: CASSERGVGRGEKLFF.